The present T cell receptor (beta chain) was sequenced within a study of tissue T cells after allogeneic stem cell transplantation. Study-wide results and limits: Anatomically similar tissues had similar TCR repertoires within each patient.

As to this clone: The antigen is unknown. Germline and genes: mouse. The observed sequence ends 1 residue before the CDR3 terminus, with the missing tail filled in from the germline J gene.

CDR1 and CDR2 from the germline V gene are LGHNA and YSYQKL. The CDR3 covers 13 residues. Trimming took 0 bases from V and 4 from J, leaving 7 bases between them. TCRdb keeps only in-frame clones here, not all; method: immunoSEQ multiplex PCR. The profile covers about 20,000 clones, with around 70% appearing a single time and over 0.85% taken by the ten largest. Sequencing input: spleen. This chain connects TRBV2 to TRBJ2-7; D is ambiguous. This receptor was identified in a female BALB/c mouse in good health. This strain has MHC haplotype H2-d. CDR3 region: CASSQDAGYEQYF. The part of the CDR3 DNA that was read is TGTGCCAGCAGCCAAGATGCTGGATATGAACAGTAC.